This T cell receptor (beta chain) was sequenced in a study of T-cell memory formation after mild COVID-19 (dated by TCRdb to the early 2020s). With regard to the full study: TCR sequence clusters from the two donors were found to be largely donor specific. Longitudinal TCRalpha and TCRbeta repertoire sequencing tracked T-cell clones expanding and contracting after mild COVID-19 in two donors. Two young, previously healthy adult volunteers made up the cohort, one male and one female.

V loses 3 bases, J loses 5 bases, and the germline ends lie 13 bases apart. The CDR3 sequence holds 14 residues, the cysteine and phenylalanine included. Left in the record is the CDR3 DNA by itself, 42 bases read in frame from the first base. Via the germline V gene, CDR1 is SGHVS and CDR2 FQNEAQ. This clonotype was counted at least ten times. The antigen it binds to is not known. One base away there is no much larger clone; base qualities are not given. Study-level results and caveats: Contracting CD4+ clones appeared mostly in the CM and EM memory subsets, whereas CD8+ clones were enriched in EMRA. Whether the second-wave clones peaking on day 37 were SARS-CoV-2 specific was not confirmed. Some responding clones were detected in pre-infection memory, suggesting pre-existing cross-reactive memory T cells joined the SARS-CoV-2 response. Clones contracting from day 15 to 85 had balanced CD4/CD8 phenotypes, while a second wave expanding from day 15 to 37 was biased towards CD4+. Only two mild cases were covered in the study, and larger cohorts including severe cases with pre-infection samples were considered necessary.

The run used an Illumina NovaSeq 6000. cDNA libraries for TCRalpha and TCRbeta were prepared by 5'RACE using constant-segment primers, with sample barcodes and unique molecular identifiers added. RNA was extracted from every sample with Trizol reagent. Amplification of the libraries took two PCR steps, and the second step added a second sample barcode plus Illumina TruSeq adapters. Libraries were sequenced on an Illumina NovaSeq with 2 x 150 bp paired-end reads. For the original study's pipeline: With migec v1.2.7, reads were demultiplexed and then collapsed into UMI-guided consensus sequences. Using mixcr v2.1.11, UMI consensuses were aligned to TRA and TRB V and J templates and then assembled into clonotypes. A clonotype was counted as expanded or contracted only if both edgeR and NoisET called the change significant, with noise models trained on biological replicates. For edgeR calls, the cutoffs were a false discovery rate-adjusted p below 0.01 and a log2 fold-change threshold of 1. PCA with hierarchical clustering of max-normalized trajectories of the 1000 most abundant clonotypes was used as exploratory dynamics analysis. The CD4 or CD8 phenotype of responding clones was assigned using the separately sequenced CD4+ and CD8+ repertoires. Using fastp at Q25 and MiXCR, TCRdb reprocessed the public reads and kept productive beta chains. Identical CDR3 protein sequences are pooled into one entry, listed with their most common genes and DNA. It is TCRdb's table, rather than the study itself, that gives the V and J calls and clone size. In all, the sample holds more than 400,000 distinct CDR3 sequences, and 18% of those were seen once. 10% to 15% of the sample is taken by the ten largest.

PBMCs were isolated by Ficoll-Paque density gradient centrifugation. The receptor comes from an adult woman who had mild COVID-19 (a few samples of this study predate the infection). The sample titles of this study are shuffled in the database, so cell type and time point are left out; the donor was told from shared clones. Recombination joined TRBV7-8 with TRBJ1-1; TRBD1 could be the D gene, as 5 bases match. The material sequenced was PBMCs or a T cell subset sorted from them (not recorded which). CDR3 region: CASSFSGGRTEAFF. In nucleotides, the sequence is TGTGCCAGCAGCTTTTCCGGGGGAAGGACTGAAGCTTTCTTT.